This T cell receptor beta chain was identified in a study of shared T cell receptors in the human thymus. The V end was cut by 6 bases, the J end by 3 bases, with 18 bases between. Germline V gives CDR1 SNHLY, CDR2 FYNNEI. This CDR3 contains 16 residues. The protocol was immunoSEQ multiplex PCR, while the TCRdb copy is restricted to in-frame clones and leaves out a portion. The sample shows hundreds of thousands of clones, roughly 90% of them seen only once. This same sample was also part of a study on human thymus T cells.

The chain recombines TRBV2 with TRBJ1-3; D not resolved. The sequence came from a boy under three years old with a congenital heart defect. Sequencing used thymocytes. The CDR3 protein is CASRSYGPYIGNTIYF. CDR3 sequence (DNA): TGTGCCAGCAGGTCGTATGGTCCGTACATTGGAAACACCATATATTTT.